What follows are 2 T cell receptor beta chains derived from one specimen sequenced in a study of cytomegalovirus exposure and HLA in healthy donors. Generated by immunoSEQ multiplex PCR, the TCRdb table keeps only in-frame clones and is missing some. The data show approximately 220,000 clones, just under 90% seen once. The source material was PBMCs. The origin of the receptors is a man aged 18 to 29 in good health and CMV-seronegative.

J is TRBJ1-3 and V is TRBV18; D is perhaps TRBD1 (6 bases). V lost 0 bases and J 0 bases, leaving 12 bases between the germline ends. From germline, CDR1 is KGHSH and CDR2 LQKENI. The CDR3 extends over 17 amino acids. The CDR3 reads CASSPPAGVPSGNTIYF. CDR3 bases: TGTGCCAGCTCACCACCGGCAGGGGTTCCCTCTGGAAACACCATATATTTT.

The chain links TRBV4-1 to TRBJ2-3, with 7 bases that match TRBD2. This CDR3 has 17 amino acids. The junction had 12 bases not matched to a gene; V was cut back by 0 bases and J by 6 bases. Germline CDR1 reads MGHRA; CDR2 reads YSYEKL. This chain's CDR3 is CASSQERTSWGGDTQYF. As DNA, the CDR3 is TGCGCCAGCAGCCAAGAAAGGACCTCGTGGGGGGGTGATACGCAGTATTTT.